This T cell receptor (beta chain) was sequenced during a study of OX40 agonist ivuxolimab in advanced cancers. Study details: Prior therapy, whether anti-PD-1, anti-PD-L1 or anti-CTLA-4, was allowed, and more than 35% had some.

This clone was observed a few times. The junction departs from germline at one end; a sequencing error may be responsible. Libraries were prepared by immunoSEQ multiplex PCR; TCRdb keeps only in-frame clonotypes and omits some of them. The sample includes more than 7,000 clones, over 60% seen only once; the top ten take around 43%. CDR3 length: 14 amino acids. Blood sampling took place at baseline, cycle 4 day 1, and cycle 7 day 1. The chain recombines TRBV5-3 with TRBJ1-1; unclear D gene. TRBV5-3 is sorted into the ORF group, with uncertain function. This TCR derives from an adult with an advanced solid tumor such as melanoma, head and neck, liver or kidney cancer. This specimen was CD4+ or CD8+ T cells sorted from blood, taken in a trial of the OX40 agonist ivuxolimab. CDR3 sequence: CASSLGQMNTEAFF. CDR3 nucleotides: TGTGCCAGCAGCTTGGGTCAGATGAACACTGAAGCTTTCTTT.